Shown below are 10 T cell receptor beta chains from a single sample sequenced in a study of shared clonotypes between healthy human individuals. Assay used: immunoSEQ multiplex PCR; TCRdb lists only in-frame clones, some missing. The sample carries under 850,000 clones, about 92% recorded once. Terminally differentiated effector memory CD45RA+ cells were excluded from the naive CD8 cells, which were CD45RO-negative and positively selected for CCR7. The sample comprised naive CD8+ T cells sorted from blood. These receptors were obtained from a man aged 30 to 45 in good health.

The chain has TRBV9 and TRBJ1-4; a possible D gene is TRBD1 (5 bases). Germline CDR1 and CDR2: SGDLS and YYNGEE. V was pared by 0 bases and J by 4 bases, with 10 bases between. The CDR3 totals 15 residues. The CDR3 bases are TGTGCCAGCAGCGTAGTTGGGGCCCTTAATGAAAAACTGTTTTTT. The encoded protein is CASSVVGALNEKLFF.

A word on this clone: Sequence at one end of the junction differs from germline and may be a read error. The chain recombines TRBV5-4 with TRBJ2-7, with 11 bases identical to TRBD2. The CDR3 covers 13 residues. Germline values: CDR1 SGHNT, CDR2 YYREEE (reference sequence). CDR3 coding DNA: TGTGCCAGCAGCTTGGATGTTAGCGGGAGGGCTTCCTTC. Translating it yields CASSLDVSGRASF. Full variable domain (rest looked up from reference TRBV5-4 and TRBJ2-7): ETGVTQSPTHLIKTRGQQVTLRCSSQSGHNTVSWYQQALGQGPQFIFQYYREEENGRGNFPPRFSGLQFPNYSSELNVNALELDDSALYLCASSLDVSGRASFGPGTRLTVT.

This rearrangement joins TRBV28 to TRBJ2-5; possible D gene TRBD2, 5 bases. With 1 base removed from V and 3 bases from J, the gap between germline ends came to 18 bases. Germline V lookup: CDR1 MDHEN, CDR2 SYDVKM. The CDR3 is 17 amino acids. The CDR3 sequence: CASSLSVGERVEETQYF. Written as DNA, the CDR3 is TGTGCCAGCAGTTTATCAGTCGGGGAGAGGGTAGAAGAGACCCAGTACTTC.

This clone was found a few times. The rearrangement links TRBV28 to TRBJ1-1; D remains unclear. Trimming took 3 bases from V and 6 from J, leaving 11 bases between them. The CDR3 extends over 13 amino acids. Germline V lookup: CDR1 MDHEN, CDR2 SYDVKM. The CDR3 reads CASSFSGGPEAFF. The CDR3 DNA sequence: TGTGCCAGCAGTTTCTCCGGAGGGCCTGAAGCTTTCTTT.

The V call is TRBV7-9, the J call TRBJ2-2; possibly TRBD1 or TRBD2 for D (5 bases each). Germline-derived CDR1 and CDR2 are SEHNR and FQNEAQ (reference sequence). The CDR3 spans 15 residues. Between the trimmed V and J ends, which lost 1 base and 1 base, there was a span of 7 bases. The CDR3 DNA follows: TGTGCCAGCAGCTTAGTGAGGGGGAACACCGGGGAGCTGTTTTTT. It codes for CASSLVRGNTGELFF.

The chain combines TRBV27 with TRBJ2-5; 12 bases agree with TRBD2. V gave up 1 base and J gave up 6 bases; unmatched junction bases: 21. This CDR3 comprises 21 residues. Germline CDR1 and CDR2: MNHEY and SMNVEV (reference sequence). The chain's CDR3 is CASSLLGGLAGMLPARKTQYF. DNA of the CDR3: TGTGCCAGCAGTTTATTAGGCGGACTAGCGGGAATGTTACCGGCCCGAAAGACCCAGTACTTC.

The chain uses TRBV7-9 and TRBJ2-1; D gene ambiguous. CDR1 is SEHNR, CDR2 FQNEAQ, per germline (reference sequence). CDR3 length equals 16 residues. The V end was cut by 5 bases, the J end by 10 bases, with 24 bases between. The CDR3 protein is CASSPTPRVPSGEQFF. The CDR3 DNA is TGTGCCAGCAGCCCCACGCCCCGCGTCCCCTCGGGCGAGCAGTTCTTC.

Worth noting for this clone: The sample holds other DNA sequences that translate to the same CDR3. This chain links TRBV5-4 with TRBJ2-7, with TRBD2 matching 7 bases. The germline V gene encodes CDR1 SGHNT and CDR2 YYREEE (reference sequence). The CDR3 consists of 14 residues. After removal of 0 bases from V and 0 bases from J, the junction contained 0 bases not matched to a gene. CDR3 sequence (DNA): TGTGCCAGCAGCTTGGTAGCGGGCTCCTACGAGCAGTACTTC. It is translated as CASSLVAGSYEQYF.

The chain uses TRBV10-3 and TRBJ2-7; the D call may be TRBD1 or TRBD2 (5 bases each). This CDR3 comprises 14 residues. Germline CDR1 ENHRY, CDR2 SYGVKD. V was pared by 2 bases and J by 4 bases, with 12 bases between. CDR3 sequence reads: CAISELAGPYEQYF. Here the CDR3 DNA reads TGTGCCATCAGTGAGCTAGCAGGGCCGTACGAGCAGTACTTC.

The chain carries TRBV20-1 and TRBJ2-1; D may be TRBD2 (6 bases). The CDR3 consists of 9 residues. Germline V CDR1 and CDR2: DFQATT, SNEGSKA (reference sequence). CDR3 amino acids: CNPGDEQFF. The CDR3, as DNA: TGCAATCCGGGGGATGAGCAGTTCTTC.